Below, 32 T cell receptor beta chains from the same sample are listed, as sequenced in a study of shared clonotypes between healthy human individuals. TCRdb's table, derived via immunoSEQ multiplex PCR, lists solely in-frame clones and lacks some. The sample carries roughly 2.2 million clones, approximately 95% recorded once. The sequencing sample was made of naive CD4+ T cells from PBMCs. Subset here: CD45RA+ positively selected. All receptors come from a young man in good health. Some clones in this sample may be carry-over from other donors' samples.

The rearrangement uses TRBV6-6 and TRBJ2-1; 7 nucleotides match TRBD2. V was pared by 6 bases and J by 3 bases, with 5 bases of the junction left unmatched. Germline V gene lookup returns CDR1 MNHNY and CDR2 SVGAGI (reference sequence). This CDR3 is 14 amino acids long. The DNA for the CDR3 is TGTGCCAGCAGCGGGGGGTCCTTCTACAATGAGCAGTTCTTC. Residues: CASSGGSFYNEQFF.

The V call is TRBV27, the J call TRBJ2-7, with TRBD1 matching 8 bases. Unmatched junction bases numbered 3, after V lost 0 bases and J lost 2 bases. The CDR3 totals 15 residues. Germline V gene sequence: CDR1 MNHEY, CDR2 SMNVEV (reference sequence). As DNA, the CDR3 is TGTGCCAGCAGTTTATCCGGGACAGGAACCTACGAGCAGTACTTC. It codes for CASSLSGTGTYEQYF.

DNA for the CDR3: TGTGCCAGCAGTTCTCTTGGGGGGGGCGGAGAGACCCAGTACTTC. Amino acid sequence: CASSSLGGGGETQYF. The V call is TRBV27, the J call TRBJ2-5; D is perhaps TRBD2 (7 bases). Trimming pared 4 bases from V and 4 bases from J, leaving 16 bases between. The CDR3 is 15 amino acids. Germline values: CDR1 MNHEY, CDR2 SMNVEV (reference sequence).

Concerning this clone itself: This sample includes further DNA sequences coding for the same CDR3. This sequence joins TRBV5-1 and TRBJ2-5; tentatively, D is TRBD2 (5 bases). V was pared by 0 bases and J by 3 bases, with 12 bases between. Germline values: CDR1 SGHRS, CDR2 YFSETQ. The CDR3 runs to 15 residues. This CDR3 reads CASSLAGRAEETQYF. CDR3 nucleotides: TGCGCCAGCAGCTTGGCCGGGCGGGCAGAAGAGACCCAGTACTTC.

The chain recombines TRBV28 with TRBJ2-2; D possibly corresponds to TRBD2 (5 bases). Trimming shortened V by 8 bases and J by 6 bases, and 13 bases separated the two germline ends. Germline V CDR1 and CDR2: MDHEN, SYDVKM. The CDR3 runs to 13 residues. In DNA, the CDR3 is TGTGCCAGCCGAATAAGCGGTCCCGGGGAGCTGTTTTTT. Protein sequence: CASRISGPGELFF.

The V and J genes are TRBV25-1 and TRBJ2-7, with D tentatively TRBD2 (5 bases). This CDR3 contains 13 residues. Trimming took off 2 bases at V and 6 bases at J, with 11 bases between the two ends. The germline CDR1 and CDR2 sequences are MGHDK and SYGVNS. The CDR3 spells CASSETRDSEQYF. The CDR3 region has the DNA TGTGCCAGCAGTGAAACTAGAGACTCCGAGCAGTACTTC.

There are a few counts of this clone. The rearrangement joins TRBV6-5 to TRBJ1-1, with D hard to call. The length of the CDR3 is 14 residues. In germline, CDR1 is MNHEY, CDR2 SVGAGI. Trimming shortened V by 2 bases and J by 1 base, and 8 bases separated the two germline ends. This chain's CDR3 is CASSYTERNTEAFF. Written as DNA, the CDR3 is TGTGCCAGCAGTTACACGGAGAGGAACACTGAAGCTTTCTTT.

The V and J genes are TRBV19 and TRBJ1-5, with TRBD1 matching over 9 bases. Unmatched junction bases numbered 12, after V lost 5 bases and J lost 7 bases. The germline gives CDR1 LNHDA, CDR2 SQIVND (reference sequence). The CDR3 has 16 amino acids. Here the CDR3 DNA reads TGTGCCAGTAGTGCCAGGACAGGGGTCCTAGGCCAGCCCCAGCATTTT. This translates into CASSARTGVLGQPQHF.

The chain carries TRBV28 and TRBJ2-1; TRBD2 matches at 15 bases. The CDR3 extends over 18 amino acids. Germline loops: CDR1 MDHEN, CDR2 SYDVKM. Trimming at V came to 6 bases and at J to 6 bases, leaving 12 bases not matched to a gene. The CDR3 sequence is CASRPGLAGGRVGNEQFF. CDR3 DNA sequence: TGTGCCAGCAGACCGGGACTAGCGGGAGGACGCGTCGGCAATGAGCAGTTCTTC. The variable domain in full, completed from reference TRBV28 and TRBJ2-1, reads DVKVTQSSRYLVKRTGEKVFLECVQDMDHENMFWYRQDPGLGLRLIYFSYDVKMKEKGDIPEGYSVSREKKERFSLILESASTNQTSMYLCASRPGLAGGRVGNEQFFGPGTRLTVL.

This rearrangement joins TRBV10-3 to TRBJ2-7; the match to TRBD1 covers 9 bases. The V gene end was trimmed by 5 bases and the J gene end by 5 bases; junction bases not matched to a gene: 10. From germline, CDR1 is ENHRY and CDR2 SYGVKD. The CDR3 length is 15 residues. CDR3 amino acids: CAISYGGQGPDEQYF. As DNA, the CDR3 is TGTGCCATCAGTTATGGTGGACAGGGGCCCGACGAGCAGTACTTC.

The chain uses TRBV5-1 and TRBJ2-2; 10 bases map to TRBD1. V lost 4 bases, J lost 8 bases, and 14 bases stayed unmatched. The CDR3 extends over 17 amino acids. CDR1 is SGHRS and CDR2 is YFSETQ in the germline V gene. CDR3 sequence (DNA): TGCGCCAGCAGCGGAACCGGGACAGGGGTTTCCACGGGGGAGCTGTTTTTT. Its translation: CASSGTGTGVSTGELFF. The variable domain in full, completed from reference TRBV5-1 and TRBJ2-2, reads KAGVTQTPRYLIKTRGQQVTLSCSPISGHRSVSWYQQTPGQGLQFLFEYFSETQRNKGNFPGRFSGRQFSNSRSEMNVSTLELGDSALYLCASSGTGTGVSTGELFFGEGSRLTVL.

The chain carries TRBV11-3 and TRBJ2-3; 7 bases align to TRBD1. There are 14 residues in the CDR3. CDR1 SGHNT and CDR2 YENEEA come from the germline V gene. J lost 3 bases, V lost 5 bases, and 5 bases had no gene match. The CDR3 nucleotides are TGTGCCAGCAGCCGGGACAGAGATACAGATACGCAGTATTTT. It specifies CASSRDRDTDTQYF.

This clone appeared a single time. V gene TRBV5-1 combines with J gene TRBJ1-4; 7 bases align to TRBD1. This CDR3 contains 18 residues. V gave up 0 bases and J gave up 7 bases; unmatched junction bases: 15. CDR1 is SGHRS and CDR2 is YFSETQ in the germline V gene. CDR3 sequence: CASSLDWANRGGIEKLFF. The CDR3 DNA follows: TGCGCCAGCAGCTTGGATTGGGCCAACAGGGGAGGAATTGAAAAACTGTTTTTT.

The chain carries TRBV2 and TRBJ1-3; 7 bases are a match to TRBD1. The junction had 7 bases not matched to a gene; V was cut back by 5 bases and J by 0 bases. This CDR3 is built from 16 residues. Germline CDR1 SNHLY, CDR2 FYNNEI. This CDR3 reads CASSLDRIISGNTIYF. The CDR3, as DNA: TGTGCCAGCAGTTTGGACAGGATTATCTCTGGAAACACCATATATTTT.

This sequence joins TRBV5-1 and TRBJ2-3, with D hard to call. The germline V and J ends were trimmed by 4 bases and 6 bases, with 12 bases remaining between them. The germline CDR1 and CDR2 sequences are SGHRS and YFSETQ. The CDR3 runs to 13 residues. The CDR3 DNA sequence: TGCGCCAGCAGCGAGCAGCTGGCCGATACGCAGTATTTT. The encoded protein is CASSEQLADTQYF. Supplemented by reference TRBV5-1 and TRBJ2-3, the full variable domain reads KAGVTQTPRYLIKTRGQQVTLSCSPISGHRSVSWYQQTPGQGLQFLFEYFSETQRNKGNFPGRFSGRQFSNSRSEMNVSTLELGDSALYLCASSEQLADTQYFGPGTRLTVL.

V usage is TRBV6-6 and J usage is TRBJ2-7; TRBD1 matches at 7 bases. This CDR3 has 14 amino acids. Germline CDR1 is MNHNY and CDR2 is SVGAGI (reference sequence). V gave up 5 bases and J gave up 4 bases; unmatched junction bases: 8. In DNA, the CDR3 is TGTGCCAGCAGTCGCCGACAGGGTGTTTACGAGCAGTACTTC. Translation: CASSRRQGVYEQYF.

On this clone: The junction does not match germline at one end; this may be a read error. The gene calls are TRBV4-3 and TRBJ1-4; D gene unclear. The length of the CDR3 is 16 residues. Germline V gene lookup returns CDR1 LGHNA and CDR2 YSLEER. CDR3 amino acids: CASSQHREQSVERLFF. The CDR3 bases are TGCGCCAGCAGCCAACATCGGGAGCAGTCGGTCGAAAGACTGTTTTTT.

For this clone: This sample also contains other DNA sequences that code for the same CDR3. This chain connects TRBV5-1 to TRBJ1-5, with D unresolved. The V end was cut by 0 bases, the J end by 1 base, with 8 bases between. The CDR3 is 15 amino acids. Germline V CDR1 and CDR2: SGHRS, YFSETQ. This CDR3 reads CASSLEGISNQPQHF. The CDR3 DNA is TGCGCCAGCAGCTTGGAGGGCATCAGCAATCAGCCCCAGCATTTT.

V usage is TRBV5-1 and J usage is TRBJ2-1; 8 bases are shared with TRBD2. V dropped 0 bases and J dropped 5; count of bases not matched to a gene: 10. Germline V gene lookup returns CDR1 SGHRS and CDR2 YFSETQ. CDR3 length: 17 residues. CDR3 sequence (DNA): TGCGCCAGCAGCTTGGATCCGGGAGCGGGAGTGAACAATGAGCAGTTCTTC. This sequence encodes CASSLDPGAGVNNEQFF.

This chain's CDR3 is CASSLQGAPNYGYTF. DNA for the CDR3: TGTGCCAGCAGCTTACAGGGGGCGCCTAACTATGGCTACACCTTC. This sequence joins TRBV7-2 and TRBJ1-2; 8 positions match TRBD1. The CDR3 spans 15 residues. J gave up 0 bases and V 2 bases, and 2 bases lay outside the gene matches. Germline CDR1 is SGHTA and CDR2 is FQGNSA.

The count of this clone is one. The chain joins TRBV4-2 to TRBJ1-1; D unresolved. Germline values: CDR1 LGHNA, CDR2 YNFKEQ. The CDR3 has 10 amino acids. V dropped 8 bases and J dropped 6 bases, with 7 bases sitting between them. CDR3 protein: CASSGSEAFF. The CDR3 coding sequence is TGTGCCAGCTCGGGTTCTGAAGCTTTCTTT.

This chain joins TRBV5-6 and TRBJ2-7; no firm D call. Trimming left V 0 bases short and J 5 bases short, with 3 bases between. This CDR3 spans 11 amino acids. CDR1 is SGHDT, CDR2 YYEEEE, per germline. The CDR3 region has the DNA TGTGCCAGCAGCTTGGACGACGAGCAGTACTTC. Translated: CASSLDDEQYF.

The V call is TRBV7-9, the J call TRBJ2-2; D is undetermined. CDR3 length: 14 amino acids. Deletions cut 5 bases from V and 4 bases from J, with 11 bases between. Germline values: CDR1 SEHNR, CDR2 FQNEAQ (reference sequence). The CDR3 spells CASSRLTVTGELFF. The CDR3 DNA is TGTGCCAGCAGCCGACTGACTGTCACCGGGGAGCTGTTTTTT. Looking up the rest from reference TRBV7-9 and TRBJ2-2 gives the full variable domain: DTGVSQNPRHKITKRGQNVTFRCDPISEHNRLYWYRQTLGQGPEFLTYFQNEAQLEKSRLLSDRFSAERPKGSFSTLEIQRTEQGDSAMYLCASSRLTVTGELFFGEGSRLTVL.

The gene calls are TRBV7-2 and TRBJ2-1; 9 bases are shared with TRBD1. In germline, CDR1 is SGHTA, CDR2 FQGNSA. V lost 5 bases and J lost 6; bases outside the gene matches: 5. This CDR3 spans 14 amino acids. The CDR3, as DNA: TGTGCCAGCAGCCCACAGGGGGCAGGCAATGAGCAGTTCTTC. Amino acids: CASSPQGAGNEQFF.

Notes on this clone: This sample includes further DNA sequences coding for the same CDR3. CDR3 sequence reads: CASSVNPGSYGYTF. For the CDR3, the DNA is TGTGCCAGCAGCGTAAATCCAGGCTCCTATGGCTACACCTTC. The chain has TRBV9 and TRBJ1-2; D uncertain. V lost 1 base, J lost 4 bases, and 11 bases lay in between. Germline V gives CDR1 SGDLS, CDR2 YYNGEE. This CDR3 is 14 amino acids long. Supplemented by reference TRBV9 and TRBJ1-2, the full variable domain reads DSGVTQTPKHLITATGQRVTLRCSPRSGDLSVYWYQQSLDQGLQFLIQYYNGEERAKGNILERFSAQQFPDLHSELNLSSLELGDSALYFCASSVNPGSYGYTFGSGTRLTVV.

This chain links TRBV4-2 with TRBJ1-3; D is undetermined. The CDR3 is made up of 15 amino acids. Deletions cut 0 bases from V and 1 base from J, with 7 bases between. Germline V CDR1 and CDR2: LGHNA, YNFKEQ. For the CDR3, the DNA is TGTGCCAGCAGCCAAGAAAGAAAATCTGGAAACACCATATATTTT. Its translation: CASSQERKSGNTIYF.

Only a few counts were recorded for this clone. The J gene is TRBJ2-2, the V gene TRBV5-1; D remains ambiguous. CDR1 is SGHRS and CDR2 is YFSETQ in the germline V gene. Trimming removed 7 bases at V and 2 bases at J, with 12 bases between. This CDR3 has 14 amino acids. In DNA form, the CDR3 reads TGCGCCAGCCTGCTTACATCCAACACCGGGGAGCTGTTTTTT. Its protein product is CASLLTSNTGELFF. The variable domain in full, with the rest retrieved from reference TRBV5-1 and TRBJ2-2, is KAGVTQTPRYLIKTRGQQVTLSCSPISGHRSVSWYQQTPGQGLQFLFEYFSETQRNKGNFPGRFSGRQFSNSRSEMNVSTLELGDSALYLCASLLTSNTGELFFGEGSRLTVL.

The DNA of the CDR3 is TGTGCCAGCAGCCTACTGGGGGCCGGGGGCAAAGAGACCCAGTACTTC. This codes for CASSLLGAGGKETQYF. This chain links TRBV27 with TRBJ2-5, with D tentatively TRBD1 or TRBD2 (6 bases each). The CDR3 is 16 amino acids. V gave up 6 bases and J gave up 3 bases, with 20 bases separating them. Per germline, CDR1 MNHEY and CDR2 SMNVEV (reference sequence).

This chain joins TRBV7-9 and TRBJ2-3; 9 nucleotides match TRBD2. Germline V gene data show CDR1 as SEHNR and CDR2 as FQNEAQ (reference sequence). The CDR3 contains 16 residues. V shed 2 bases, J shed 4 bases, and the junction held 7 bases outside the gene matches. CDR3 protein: CASSLSLAGLADTQYF. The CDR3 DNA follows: TGTGCCAGCAGCTTAAGTCTAGCGGGATTAGCAGATACGCAGTATTTT.

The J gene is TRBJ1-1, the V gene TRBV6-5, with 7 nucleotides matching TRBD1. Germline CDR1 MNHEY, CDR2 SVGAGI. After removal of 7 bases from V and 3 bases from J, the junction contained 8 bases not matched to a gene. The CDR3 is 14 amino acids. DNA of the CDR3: TGTGCCAGCACCTCAGGGGGGGTTTACACTGAAGCTTTCTTT. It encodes CASTSGGVYTEAFF.

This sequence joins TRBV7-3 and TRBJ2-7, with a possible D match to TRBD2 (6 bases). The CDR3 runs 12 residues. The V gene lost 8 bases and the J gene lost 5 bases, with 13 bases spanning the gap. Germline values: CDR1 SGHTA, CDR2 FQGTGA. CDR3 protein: CASPTRVHEQYF. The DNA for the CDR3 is TGTGCCAGCCCGACTAGGGTGCACGAGCAGTACTTC.

CDR3 protein: CASSSQQGTEAFF. The DNA of the CDR3 is TGCGCCAGCAGCTCTCAACAGGGCACTGAAGCTTTCTTT. The chain uses TRBV5-1 and TRBJ1-1, with D possibly TRBD1 on 6 matching bases. Trimming shortened V by 3 bases and J by 4 bases, and 10 bases separated the two germline ends. The CDR3 consists of 13 residues. Germline-derived CDR1 and CDR2 are SGHRS and YFSETQ. Variable domain in full (rest from reference TRBV5-1 and TRBJ1-1): KAGVTQTPRYLIKTRGQQVTLSCSPISGHRSVSWYQQTPGQGLQFLFEYFSETQRNKGNFPGRFSGRQFSNSRSEMNVSTLELGDSALYLCASSSQQGTEAFFGQGTRLTVV.